Listed here are 24 T cell receptor beta chains from one sample, sequenced in a study of cytomegalovirus exposure and HLA in healthy donors. PCR employed 60 Vbeta and 13 Jbeta primers. Profiling relied on immunoSEQ multiplex PCR, and the TCRdb table lists in-frame clones only, not all of them. Of about 130,000 clones in the sample, approximately 85% were seen once. The specimen sequenced was PBMCs. All receptors come from a woman aged 30 to 39 in good health and CMV-seropositive.

The J gene is TRBJ1-4, the V gene TRBV5-1; tentative D call: TRBD1 (5 bases). Germline values: CDR1 SGHRS, CDR2 YFSETQ. Between the trimmed V and J ends, which lost 6 bases and 5 bases, there was a span of 11 bases. This CDR3 has 13 amino acids. The chain's CDR3 is CASKDNKNEKLFF. The CDR3 nucleotides are TGCGCCAGCAAGGACAACAAAAATGAAAAACTGTTTTTT.

The chain joins TRBV10-3 to TRBJ2-5, with D tentatively TRBD2 (6 bases). The end of the DNA fits TRBJ2-7 better, so the J call may be wrong. The CDR3 totals 18 residues. From germline, CDR1 is ENHRY and CDR2 SYGVKD. The CDR3 region is CAISESGRSGHGTYEQYF. The CDR3 DNA sequence: TGTGCCATCAGTGAGTCCGGGAGATCAGGACACGGGACCTACGAGCAGTACTTC.

V is TRBV6-5 and J is TRBJ1-5, with D possibly TRBD1 on 5 matching bases. V shed 6 bases and J shed 6 bases, with 12 bases lying between them. There are 13 residues in the CDR3. CDR1 and CDR2 from the germline V gene are MNHEY and SVGAGI. Here the CDR3 reads CASSRLQGQPQHF. The CDR3 coding sequence is TGTGCCAGCAGCCGACTCCAGGGTCAGCCCCAGCATTTT.

The V call is TRBV6-1, the J call TRBJ1-1; 8 bases match TRBD1. The CDR3 contains 13 residues. Germline V gene data show CDR1 as MNHNS and CDR2 as SASEGT. The trim removed 4 bases at V and 5 bases at J, leaving 3 bases unmatched. DNA for the CDR3: TGTGCCAGCAGTGCCACAGGGGGGACTGAAGCTTTCTTT. Amino acids: CASSATGGTEAFF.

V is TRBV5-1 and J is TRBJ1-5, with TRBD1 as a possible D gene (6 bases). Germline-derived CDR1 and CDR2 are SGHRS and YFSETQ. Trimming took off 0 bases at V and 4 bases at J, with 8 bases between the two ends. The CDR3 covers 14 residues. CDR3 loop: CASSLDRENQPQHF. The DNA of the CDR3 is TGCGCCAGCAGCTTGGACAGGGAAAATCAGCCCCAGCATTTT.

The rearrangement links TRBV5-4 to TRBJ1-1; possible D gene TRBD1, 5 bases. Trimming removed 4 bases at V and 10 bases at J, with 17 bases between. This CDR3 region has 13 residues. Germline-derived CDR1 and CDR2 are SGHNT and YYREEE (reference sequence). This CDR3 reads CASSAWEGVVAFF. The CDR3 nucleotides are TGTGCCAGCAGCGCTTGGGAAGGGGTGGTAGCTTTCTTT.

The chain links TRBV15 to TRBJ1-5, with a tentative D call TRBD1 (5 bases). V was clipped by 5 bases and J by 2 bases, with 13 bases between them. Germline V gene data show CDR1 as LNHNV and CDR2 as YYDKDF (reference sequence). CDR3 length equals 15 residues. In nucleotides, the CDR3 is TGTGCCACCAGCGGCCCGGGGGAGGGCAATCAGCCCCAGCATTTT. It translates to CATSGPGEGNQPQHF.

J is TRBJ1-1 and V is TRBV19; D possibly corresponds to TRBD1 (5 bases). Trimming stripped 3 bases from V and 4 bases from J, with 9 bases between. This CDR3 is built from 13 residues. Per germline, CDR1 LNHDA and CDR2 SQIVND (reference sequence). The CDR3 loop reads CASSILGPTEAFF. In DNA, the CDR3 is TGTGCCAGTAGTATTCTGGGGCCCACTGAAGCTTTCTTT.

V usage is TRBV28 and J usage is TRBJ1-5, with 11 bases aligning to TRBD1. The germline V gene encodes CDR1 MDHEN and CDR2 SYDVKM. With V trimmed by 6 bases and J by 7 bases, 14 bases remained unmatched. This CDR3 region has 17 residues. CDR3 sequence reads: CASSLRTGGAGRQPQHF. The CDR3 nucleotides read TGTGCCAGCAGCCTAAGGACAGGGGGCGCGGGCAGACAGCCCCAGCATTTT.

V usage is TRBV6-6 and J usage is TRBJ2-1; possibly TRBD2 for D (5 bases). Germline-derived CDR1 and CDR2 are MNHNY and SVGAGI (reference sequence). The CDR3 is 14 residues long. Trimming stripped 2 bases from V and 1 base from J, with 6 bases between. CDR3 loop: CASSYTGSYNEQFF. CDR3 DNA: TGTGCCAGCAGTTACACGGGATCCTACAATGAGCAGTTCTTC.

The chain combines TRBV19 with TRBJ2-7, with TRBD1 identical over 7 bases. CDR3 size: 15 residues. The trim removed 2 bases at V and 0 bases at J, leaving 4 bases unmatched. Germline V CDR1 and CDR2: LNHDA, SQIVND (reference sequence). Written as DNA, the CDR3 is TGTGCCAGTAGTATAAGACAGGGCTTCTCCTACGAGCAGTACTTC. The encoded protein is CASSIRQGFSYEQYF.

J is TRBJ2-1 and V is TRBV7-3; 10 bases agree with TRBD1. From germline, CDR1 is SGHTA and CDR2 FQGTGA. There are 17 residues in the CDR3. J lost 10 bases, V lost 3 bases, and 15 bases had no gene match. The CDR3 bases are TGTGCCAGCAGCTTCAGGCCGGGACAGGGGTCAGGAATGGAGCAGTTCTTC. It encodes CASSFRPGQGSGMEQFF.

The chain recombines TRBV7-9 with TRBJ2-4; a weak D match, TRBD2 (5 bases). This CDR3 has 16 amino acids. V was cut by 5 bases and J by 0 bases, with 14 bases left in between. The germline CDR1 and CDR2 sequences are SEHNR and FQNEAQ (reference sequence). For the CDR3, the DNA is TGTGCCAGCAGCCCGGACTTGTTGCTAGCCAAAAACATTCAGTACTTC. This codes for CASSPDLLLAKNIQYF.

V usage is TRBV30 and J usage is TRBJ1-5; D call uncertain. Germline V gene sequence: CDR1 GTSNPN, CDR2 SVGIG (reference sequence). V was trimmed by 0 bases and J by 7 bases, leaving 13 bases between them. The CDR3 length is 14 residues. For the CDR3, the DNA is TGTGCCTGGAGTGTAGGGTTAAGAGGGCAGCCCCAGCATTTT. Encoded protein: CAWSVGLRGQPQHF.

The chain joins TRBV9 to TRBJ1-1; a weak D match, TRBD1 (6 bases). Germline V gene lookup returns CDR1 SGDLS and CDR2 YYNGEE. Trimming pared 6 bases from V and 4 bases from J, leaving 19 bases between. This CDR3 region has 15 residues. The CDR3 is CASTPSGQILTEAFF. CDR3 nucleotides: TGTGCCAGCACCCCCTCAGGACAGATACTCACTGAAGCTTTCTTT. Together with reference TRBV9 and TRBJ1-1, the CDR3 gives the full variable domain: DSGVTQTPKHLITATGQRVTLRCSPRSGDLSVYWYQQSLDQGLQFLIQYYNGEERAKGNILERFSAQQFPDLHSELNLSSLELGDSALYFCASTPSGQILTEAFFGQGTRLTVV.

V is TRBV2 and J is TRBJ1-5, with 10 nucleotides matching TRBD1. This CDR3 has 14 residues. Germline lookup yields CDR1 SNHLY and CDR2 FYNNEI. Trimming took 4 bases from V and 4 from J; bases not matched to a gene: 1. As DNA, the CDR3 is TGTGCCAGCAGTGCGGACAGGGGGAATCAGCCCCAGCATTTT. It is translated as CASSADRGNQPQHF.

The chain carries TRBV5-1 and TRBJ1-2; D unclear. From germline, CDR1 is SGHRS and CDR2 YFSETQ. This CDR3 contains 14 residues. V shed 0 bases and J shed 0 bases, with 6 bases lying between them. In nucleotides, the CDR3 is TGCGCCAGCAGCTTGGATGTAGCTAACTATGGCTACACCTTC. This encodes CASSLDVANYGYTF.

The genes are TRBV9 and TRBJ1-1; D is uncertain. Germline V lookup: CDR1 SGDLS, CDR2 YYNGEE. This CDR3 contains 12 residues. With 3 bases removed from V and 11 bases from J, the gap between germline ends came to 14 bases. CDR3 bases: TGTGCCAGCAGCGCCGTCGAGGGAGAGGCTTTCTTT. Encoded protein: CASSAVEGEAFF.

This clone has only a few counts. The V gene is TRBV30, the J gene TRBJ1-5, with a weak D call TRBD1 (5 bases). Germline values: CDR1 GTSNPN, CDR2 SVGIG (reference sequence). The CDR3 runs to 17 residues. Trimming pared 1 base from V and 0 bases from J, leaving 16 bases between. This chain's CDR3 is CAWSDGWGLYSNQPQHF. For the CDR3, the DNA is TGTGCCTGGAGTGACGGTTGGGGCCTTTATAGCAATCAGCCCCAGCATTTT.

The rearrangement links TRBV6-1 to TRBJ1-2; no reliable D call. Germline loops: CDR1 MNHNS, CDR2 SASEGT. The length of the CDR3 is 14 residues. Trimming removed 2 bases at V and 0 bases at J, with 7 bases between. The chain's CDR3 is CASSERGPNYGYTF. The DNA of the CDR3 is TGTGCCAGCAGTGAAAGAGGGCCTAACTATGGCTACACCTTC.

The sample holds a few counts of this clone. The CDR3 loop reads CASSPTTGLGQPQHF. CDR3 nucleotide sequence: TGTGCCAGCTCCCCTACCACAGGGCTCGGTCAGCCCCAGCATTTT. This chain joins TRBV18 and TRBJ1-5; possibly TRBD1 for D (6 bases). The CDR3 covers 15 residues. V was trimmed by 6 bases and J by 6 bases, leaving 18 bases between them. Per germline, CDR1 KGHSH and CDR2 LQKENI.

The genes are TRBV13 and TRBJ2-6; D gene uncertain. There are 14 residues in the CDR3. V dropped 3 bases and J dropped 1 base, with 4 bases sitting between them. The germline V gene encodes CDR1 PRHDT and CDR2 FYEKMQ (reference sequence). In DNA form, the CDR3 reads TGTGCCAGCAGCTTTTTATCTGGGGCCAACGTCCTGACTTTC. It codes for CASSFLSGANVLTF. Drawing the rest from reference TRBV13 and TRBJ2-6, the complete variable domain is AAGVIQSPRHLIKEKRETATLKCYPIPRHDTVYWYQQGPGQDPQFLISFYEKMQSDKGSIPDRFSAQQFSDYHSELNMSSLELGDSALYFCASSFLSGANVLTFGAGSRLTVL.

The V gene is TRBV5-1, the J gene TRBJ2-7; TRBD2 agrees at 7 bases. Germline CDR1 and CDR2: SGHRS and YFSETQ. The junction had 12 bases not matched to a gene; V was cut back by 0 bases and J by 6 bases. CDR3 length: 16 amino acids. The CDR3 region has the DNA TGCGCCAGCAGCTTGGGGGAGAGGACTAGTGTCCTCGAGCAGTACTTC. Protein product: CASSLGERTSVLEQYF. The full variable domain, with the rest looked up from reference TRBV5-1 and TRBJ2-7, is KAGVTQTPRYLIKTRGQQVTLSCSPISGHRSVSWYQQTPGQGLQFLFEYFSETQRNKGNFPGRFSGRQFSNSRSEMNVSTLELGDSALYLCASSLGERTSVLEQYFGPGTRLTVT.

The chain couples TRBV2 to TRBJ1-2; 9 positions agree with TRBD1. Trimming cost V 4 bases and J 2 bases; bases outside gene matches: 2. Germline V gene lookup returns CDR1 SNHLY and CDR2 FYNNEI. CDR3 length: 14 residues. CDR3 region: CASSVGQGNYGYTF. CDR3 DNA sequence: TGTGCCAGCAGTGTAGGACAGGGGAACTATGGCTACACCTTC. Drawing the rest from reference TRBV2 and TRBJ1-2, the complete variable domain is EPEVTQTPSHQVTQMGQEVILRCVPISNHLYFYWYRQILGQKVEFLVSFYNNEISEKSEIFDDQFSVERPDGSNFTLKIRSTKLEDSAMYFCASSVGQGNYGYTFGSGTRLTVV.